This T cell receptor beta chain stems from a study of blood T cell repertoires in COVID-19. Enrollees, about 18 to 90 years old, lived in about two dozen US areas. In assigning cohorts, the study relied on participant-reported clinical history. Cohort 3 recovered donors had two negative PCRs, clearance, or symptom resolution. As processed by the authors: Amplification from reference gene primers served as the basis for estimated nucleated cell counts. Using immunoSEQ multiplex PCR, the repertoire was profiled, and TCRdb retains in-frame clones only, with some absent. V, J and clone size derive from that table, while D and trimming were established from the DNA sequence. The data show fewer than 400,000 clones, just under 90% seen once. The germline gives CDR1 WNHNN, CDR2 SYGVQD (reference sequence). V lost 4 bases to trimming and J lost 2 bases, with 14 bases between them. The CDR3 has 15 residues.

The genes are TRBV10-1 and TRBJ1-1, with D uncertain. This clonotype originated in a woman aged 50 to 60 who had recovered from COVID-19. Sequenced: PBMCs or T cells enriched from blood (not recorded which). The CDR3 protein is CASSGVCLNNTEAFF. CDR3 DNA: TGCGCCAGCAGTGGAGTTTGTTTAAATAACACTGAAGCTTTCTTT.